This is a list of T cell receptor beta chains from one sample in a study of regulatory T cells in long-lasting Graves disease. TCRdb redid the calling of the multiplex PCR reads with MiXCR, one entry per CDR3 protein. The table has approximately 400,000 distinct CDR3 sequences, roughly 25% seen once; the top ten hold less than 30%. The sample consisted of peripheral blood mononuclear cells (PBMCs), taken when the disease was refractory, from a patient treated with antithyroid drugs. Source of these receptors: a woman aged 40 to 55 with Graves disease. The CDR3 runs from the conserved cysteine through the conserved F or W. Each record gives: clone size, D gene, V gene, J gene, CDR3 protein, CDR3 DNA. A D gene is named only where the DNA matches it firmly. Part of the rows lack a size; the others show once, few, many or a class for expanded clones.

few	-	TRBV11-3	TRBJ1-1	CASSWTAGTEAFF	TGTGCCAGCAGCTGGACCGCGGGCACTGAAGCTTTCTTT
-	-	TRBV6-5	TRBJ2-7	CASSYSTGTYYEQYF	TGTGCCAGCAGTTACTCGACGGGAACTTACTACGAGCAGTACTTC
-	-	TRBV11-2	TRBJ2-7	CASSLNLRQHEQYF	TGTGCCAGCAGCTTAAACTTAAGGCAGCACGAGCAGTACTTC
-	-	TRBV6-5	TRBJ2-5	CASSYSAPQETQYF	TGTGCCAGCAGTTACTCTGCTCCCCAAGAGACCCAGTACTTC
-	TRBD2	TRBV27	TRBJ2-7	CASSLGGLAGGEQYF	TGTGCCAGCAGTTTAGGGGGACTAGCGGGAGGCGAGCAGTACTTC
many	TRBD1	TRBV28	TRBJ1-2	CASLTGDRDNYGYTF	TGTGCCAGCCTCACGGGGGACAGGGATAACTATGGCTACACCTTC
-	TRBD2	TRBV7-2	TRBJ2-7	CASSHTSGSSYEQYF	TGTGCCAGCAGTCATACTAGCGGGAGCTCCTACGAGCAGTACTTC
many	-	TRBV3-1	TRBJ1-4	CASRTGPTNEKLFF	TGTGCCAGCAGGACAGGCCCCACTAATGAAAAACTGTTTTTT
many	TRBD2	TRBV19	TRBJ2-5	CASSLGLAGGLETQYF	TGTGCCAGTAGTCTTGGACTAGCGGGAGGGTTGGAGACCCAGTACTTC
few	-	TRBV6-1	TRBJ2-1	CASSEFQGSSYNEQFF	TGTGCCAGCAGTGAATTTCAGGGGAGCTCCTACAATGAGCAGTTCTTC
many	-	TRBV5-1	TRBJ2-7	CASSPTGPSREQYF	TGCGCCAGCAGCCCTACCGGACCAAGTAGGGAGCAGTACTTC
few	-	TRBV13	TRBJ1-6	CASSVRSGYGSPLHF	TGTGCCAGCAGCGTAAGGTCGGGGTATGGTTCACCCCTCCACTTT
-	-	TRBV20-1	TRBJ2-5	CSAQRASQETQYF	TGCAGTGCCCAGAGGGCAAGTCAAGAGACCCAGTACTTC
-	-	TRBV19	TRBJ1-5	CASSVSQGNQPQHF	TGTGCCAGTAGTGTTTCTCAGGGTAATCAGCCCCAGCATTTT
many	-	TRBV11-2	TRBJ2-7	CASSLDEGYTPYEQYF	TGTGCCAGCAGCTTAGATGAGGGGTACACTCCCTACGAGCAGTACTTC
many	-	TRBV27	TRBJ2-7	CASSFATGSYEQYF	TGTGCCAGCAGTTTCGCCACAGGGTCCTACGAGCAGTACTTC
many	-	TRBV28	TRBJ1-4	CARSHRVGLFF	TGTGCCAGGAGCCACAGGGTGGGACTGTTTTTT
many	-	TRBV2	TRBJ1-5	CASSDLEGQPQHF	TGTGCCAGCAGCGACCTCGAGGGACAGCCCCAGCATTTT
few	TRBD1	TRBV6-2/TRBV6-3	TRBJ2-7	CASSDWTGSYEQYF	TGTGCCAGCAGTGACTGGACAGGGTCCTACGAGCAGTACTTC
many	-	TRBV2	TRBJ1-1	CASKRLAHTEAFF	TGTGCCAGCAAGAGGTTGGCACACACTGAAGCTTTCTTT
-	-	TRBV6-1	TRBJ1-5	CASHRAGQPQHF	TGTGCCAGTCACAGGGCAGGGCAGCCCCAGCATTTT
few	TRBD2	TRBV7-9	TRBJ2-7	CASLREGVRNEQYF	TGTGCCAGCTTGCGGGAGGGTGTGAGAAACGAGCAGTACTTC
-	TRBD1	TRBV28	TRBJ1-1	CASSTRQGASNTEAFF	TGTGCCAGCTCAACCCGTCAGGGGGCGTCGAACACTGAAGCTTTCTTT
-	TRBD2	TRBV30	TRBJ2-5	CAWGTSGSQETQYF	TGTGCCTGGGGGACTAGCGGGAGCCAAGAGACCCAGTACTTC
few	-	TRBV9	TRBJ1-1	CASSAHPTQGMSGTEAFF	TGTGCCAGCAGCGCGCATCCAACACAGGGAATGAGTGGAACTGAAGCTTTCTTT
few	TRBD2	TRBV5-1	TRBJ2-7	CASSTGTSGRASSEQYF	TGCGCCAGCAGCACCGGGACTAGCGGGAGGGCCTCCTCCGAGCAGTACTTC
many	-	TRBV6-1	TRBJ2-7	CASSESNPASSYEQYF	TGTGCCAGCAGTGAAAGCAATCCAGCTAGCAGCTACGAGCAGTACTTC
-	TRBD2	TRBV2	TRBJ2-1	CASKRDGTMRQFF	TGTGCCAGCAAGCGGGACGGTACAATGAGACAGTTCTTC
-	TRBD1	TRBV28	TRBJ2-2	CASSFPGTGGTGELFF	TGTGCCAGCAGTTTTCCCGGGACAGGGGGCACCGGGGAGCTGTTTTTT
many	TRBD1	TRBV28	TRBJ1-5	CASSLVGQGGDQPQHF	TGTGCCAGCAGTTTAGTGGGGCAGGGGGGGGATCAGCCCCAGCATTTT
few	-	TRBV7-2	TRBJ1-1	CASSKYSGTLLGTEAFF	TGTGCCAGCAGCAAATACTCCGGGACCCTTCTGGGCACTGAAGCTTTCTTT
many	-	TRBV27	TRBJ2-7	CASGPRSSYEQYF	TGTGCCAGCGGACCAAGGAGCTCCTACGAGCAGTACTTC
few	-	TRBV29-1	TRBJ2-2	CSALRISTGELFF	TGCAGCGCCCTCCGGATTAGCACCGGGGAGCTGTTTTTT
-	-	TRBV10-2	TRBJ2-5	CASRGHQETQYF	TGCGCCAGCAGAGGCCACCAAGAGACCCAGTACTTC
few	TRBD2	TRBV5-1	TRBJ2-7	CASSLGLAGGDEQYF	TGCGCCAGCAGCTTAGGACTAGCGGGAGGCGACGAGCAGTACTTC
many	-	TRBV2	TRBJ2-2	CASSVEGPDTGELFF	TGTGCCAGCAGTGTGGAGGGTCCGGACACCGGGGAGCTGTTTTTT
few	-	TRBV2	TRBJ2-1	CASSTPRGEPSSYNEQFF	TGTGCCAGCAGTACCCCTAGGGGGGAGCCCTCCTCCTACAATGAGCAGTTCTTC
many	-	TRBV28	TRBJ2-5	CASSLLLAVNQETQYF	TGTGCCAGCAGTTTGTTACTAGCCGTAAACCAAGAGACCCAGTACTTC
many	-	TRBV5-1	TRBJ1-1	CASSPGTTGNEAFF	TGCGCCAGCAGCCCAGGGACCACGGGCAATGAAGCTTTCTTT
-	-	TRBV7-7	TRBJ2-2	CASSSGAGLDTGELFF	TGTGCTAGCAGCTCAGGGGCCGGACTAGACACCGGGGAGCTGTTTTTT
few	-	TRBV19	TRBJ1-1	CASIGEGGLGTEAFF	TGTGCCAGTATAGGGGAAGGGGGACTAGGCACTGAAGCTTTCTTT
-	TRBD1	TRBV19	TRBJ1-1	CASASATGEFTEAFF	TGTGCCAGTGCCTCCGCGACAGGGGAGTTTACTGAAGCTTTCTTT
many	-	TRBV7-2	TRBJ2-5	CASSPERPGTETQYF	TGTGCCAGCAGTCCCGAAAGGCCGGGCACGGAGACCCAGTACTTC
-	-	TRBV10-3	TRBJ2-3	CAISGKGTDTQYF	TGTGCCATCAGTGGAAAAGGGACAGATACGCAGTATTTT
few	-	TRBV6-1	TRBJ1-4	CASKRVYYATNEKLFF	TGTGCCAGCAAAAGAGTATACTACGCAACTAATGAAAAACTGTTTTTT
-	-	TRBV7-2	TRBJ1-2	CASSLAKRGRSYGYTF	TGTGCCAGCAGCTTAGCAAAAAGGGGGAGGTCCTATGGCTACACCTTC
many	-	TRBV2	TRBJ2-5	CASLKVLAQETQYF	TGTGCCAGCCTTAAGGTCCTAGCGCAAGAGACCCAGTACTTC
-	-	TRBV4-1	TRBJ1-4	CASSALGRDVGEKLFF	TGCGCCAGCAGCGCACTTGGGAGGGACGTGGGTGAAAAACTGTTTTTT
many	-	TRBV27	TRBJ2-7	CASSPQGIIYEQYF	TGTGCCAGCAGTCCTCAGGGGATAATCTACGAGCAGTACTTC
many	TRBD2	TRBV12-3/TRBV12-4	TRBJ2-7	CASTLTGTSGVQYEQYF	TGTGCCAGCACCCTAACCGGGACTAGCGGTGTGCAGTACGAGCAGTACTTC
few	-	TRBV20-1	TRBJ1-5	CSAREGEESNQPQHF	TGCAGTGCTAGAGAAGGCGAGGAAAGCAATCAGCCCCAGCATTTT
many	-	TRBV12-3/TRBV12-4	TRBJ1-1	CASRIKRGPTTEAFF	TGTGCCAGCAGAATTAAACGGGGTCCCACCACTGAAGCTTTCTTT
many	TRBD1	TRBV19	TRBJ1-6	CASSMFGTGDNSPLHF	TGTGCCAGTAGTATGTTCGGGACAGGGGATAATTCACCCCTCCACTTT
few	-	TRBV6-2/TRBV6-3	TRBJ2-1	CASIGSWYYNEQFF	TGTGCCAGCATCGGGAGCTGGTACTACAATGAGCAGTTCTTC
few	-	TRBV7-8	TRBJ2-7	CASSETEPSYEQYF	TGTGCCAGCAGCGAGACAGAGCCTAGCTACGAGCAGTACTTC